This TCR beta chain was retrieved from a study of CD8 T cells in Susac syndrome (dated by TCRdb to the late 2010s). Study-level background: Whether CD8+ T cell activation and differentiation in Susac syndrome was antigen driven was tested using repertoire sequencing. Clonality of the CD8+ T cell repertoire was compared between around 13 healthy donors, approximately 14 Susac syndrome patients and roughly 15 multiple sclerosis patients.

Overall study results and their limits: The number of individuals in the TCR sequencing and HLA analysis was acknowledged as relatively small.

RNA was extracted using the RNeasy kit, and roughly 0.5 to 1 ug of the RNA was reverse transcribed with random hexamers. The immunoSEQ multiplex PCR assay, which covers 54 Vbeta and 13 Jbeta segments, was used to amplify TCR beta CDR3 regions. PCR amplification bias was corrected using a synthetic template baseline for primer optimization and computational correction. Under the source paper's analysis protocol: Reads were assigned to V, D and J genes according to IMGT and analyzed in immunoSEQ Analyzer, with only productive sequences retained. Clonality was calculated as one minus the Shannon entropy normalized by log2 of the number of productive unique sequences. Public and private clones were assessed among the 100 most prevalent clones of each patient and control. Susac-specific clones were defined as absent from healthy and MS cohorts, around 980 published viral clones and other ImmuneACCESS disease sequences. TCRdb took the public reads, trimmed them with fastp at Q25, ran MiXCR for clone calling and kept in-frame beta chains. CDR3 protein duplicates are merged, each entry listing the most common genes and DNA. The V and J calls were not made by the authors but by TCRdb's processing. This sample gives around 130,000 distinct CDR3 sequences in total; 75% to 90% of them show up just once. Roughly 0.5% of the sample is taken by the ten largest.

The germline V gene (reference sequence) supplies CDR1 SEHNR and CDR2 FQNEAQ. The CDR3 runs 15 amino acids, cysteine and phenylalanine included. Of the read, only the CDR3 DNA is kept; its 45 bases are in frame from base 1. After removal of 5 bases from V and 8 bases from J, the junction retains 13 bases not matched to a gene. On this clonotype itself: Its antigen target is currently unknown. No base quality information exists; no much larger clone differs at one position.

Peripheral blood CD8+ and CD4+ T cells from healthy donors, Susac syndrome patients and multiple sclerosis patients were profiled by high-throughput TCR beta sequencing. The multiple sclerosis controls were treatment-naive patients who had stable or active relapsing-remitting disease and met the revised McDonald criteria. Bulk CD8+ and CD4+ T cells were purified by magnetic negative isolation, whereas CD8+ TEMRA cells were enriched by FACS. Blood was drawn into EDTA tubes, processed within 24 hours, and PBMCs were isolated by density gradient centrifugation. PBMCs intended for TCR sequencing were cryopreserved in liquid nitrogen and thawed later in a water bath at 37 degrees C. A purity of at least 90% was achieved for sorted or isolated CD4+, CD8+ and CD8+ TEMRA cells.

Rearrangement joined TRBV7-9 to TRBJ1-1, with 8 central nucleotides matching TRBD1. Input material: CD8+ T cells from PBMCs. The receptor was isolated from a human donor with multiple sclerosis. DNA sequence: TGTGCCAGCAGCCTACTCGGGACAGGTTCTCCCGAAGCTTTCTTT. The encoded protein is CASSLLGTGSPEAFF.